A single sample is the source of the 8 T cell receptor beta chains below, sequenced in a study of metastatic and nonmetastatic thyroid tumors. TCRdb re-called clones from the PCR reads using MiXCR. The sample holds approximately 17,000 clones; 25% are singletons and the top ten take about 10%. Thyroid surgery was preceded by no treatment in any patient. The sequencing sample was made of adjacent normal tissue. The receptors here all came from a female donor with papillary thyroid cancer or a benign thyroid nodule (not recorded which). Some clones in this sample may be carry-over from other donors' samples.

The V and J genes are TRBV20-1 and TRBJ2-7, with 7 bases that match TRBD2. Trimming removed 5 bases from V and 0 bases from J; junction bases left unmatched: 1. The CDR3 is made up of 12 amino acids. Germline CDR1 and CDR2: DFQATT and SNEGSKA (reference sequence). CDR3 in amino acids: CSAWTSSYEQYF. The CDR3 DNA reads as TGCAGTGCTTGGACTAGCTCCTACGAGCAGTACTTC.

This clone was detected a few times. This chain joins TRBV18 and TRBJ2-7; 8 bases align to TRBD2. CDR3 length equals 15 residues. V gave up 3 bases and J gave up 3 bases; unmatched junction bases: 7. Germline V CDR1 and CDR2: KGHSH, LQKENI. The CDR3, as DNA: TGTGCCAGCTCACCGGCCGGGGGGGGGGACTACGAGCAGTACTTC. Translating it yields CASSPAGGGDYEQYF. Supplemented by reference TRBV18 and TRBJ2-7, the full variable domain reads NAGVMQNPRHLVRRRGQEARLRCSPMKGHSHVYWYRQLPEEGLKFMVYLQKENIIDESGMPKERFSAEFPKEGPSILRIQQVVRGDSAAYFCASSPAGGGDYEQYFGPGTRLTVT.

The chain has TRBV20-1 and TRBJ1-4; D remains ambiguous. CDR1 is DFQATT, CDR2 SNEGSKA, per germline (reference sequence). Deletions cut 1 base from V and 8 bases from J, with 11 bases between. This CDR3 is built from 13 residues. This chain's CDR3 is CSARVGAGEKLFF. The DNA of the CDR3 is TGCAGTGCTAGAGTGGGTGCTGGAGAAAAACTGTTTTTT.

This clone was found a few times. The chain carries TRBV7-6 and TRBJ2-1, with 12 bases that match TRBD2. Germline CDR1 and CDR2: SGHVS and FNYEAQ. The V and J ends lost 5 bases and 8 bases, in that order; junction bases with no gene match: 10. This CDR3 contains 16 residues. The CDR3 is CASSGGLAGWGDEQFF. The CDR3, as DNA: TGTGCCAGCAGCGGGGGACTAGCGGGCTGGGGGGATGAGCAGTTCTTC.

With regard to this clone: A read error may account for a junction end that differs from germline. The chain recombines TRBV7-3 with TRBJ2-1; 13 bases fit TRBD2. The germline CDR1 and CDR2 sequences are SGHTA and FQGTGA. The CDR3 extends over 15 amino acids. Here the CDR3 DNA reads TGTGCCAGCAGCTTAAATGGACTAGCGGGGGTGGAGCATTTCTTC. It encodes CASSLNGLAGVEHFF.

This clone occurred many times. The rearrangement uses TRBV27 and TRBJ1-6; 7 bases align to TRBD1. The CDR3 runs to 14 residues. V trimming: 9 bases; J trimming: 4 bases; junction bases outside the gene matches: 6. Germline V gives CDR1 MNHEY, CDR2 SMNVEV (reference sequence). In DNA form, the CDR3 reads TGTGCCAGTCGGGACAGACGATATAATTCACCCCTCCACTTT. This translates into CASRDRRYNSPLHF.

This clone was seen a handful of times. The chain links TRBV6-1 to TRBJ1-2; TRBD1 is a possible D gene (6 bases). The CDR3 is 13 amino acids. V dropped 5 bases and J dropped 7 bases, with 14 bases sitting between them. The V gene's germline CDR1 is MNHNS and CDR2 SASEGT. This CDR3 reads CASSPRGASGYTF. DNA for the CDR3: TGTGCCAGCAGTCCCCGGGGGGCGAGTGGCTACACCTTC.

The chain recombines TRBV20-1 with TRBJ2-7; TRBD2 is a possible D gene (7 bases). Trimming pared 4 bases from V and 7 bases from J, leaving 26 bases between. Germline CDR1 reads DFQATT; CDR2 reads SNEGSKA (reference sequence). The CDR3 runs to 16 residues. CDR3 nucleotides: TGCAGTGCTACAGAGCCTCAGGGAGGGCTAAGGGGGGAGCAGTACTTC. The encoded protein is CSATEPQGGLRGEQYF.